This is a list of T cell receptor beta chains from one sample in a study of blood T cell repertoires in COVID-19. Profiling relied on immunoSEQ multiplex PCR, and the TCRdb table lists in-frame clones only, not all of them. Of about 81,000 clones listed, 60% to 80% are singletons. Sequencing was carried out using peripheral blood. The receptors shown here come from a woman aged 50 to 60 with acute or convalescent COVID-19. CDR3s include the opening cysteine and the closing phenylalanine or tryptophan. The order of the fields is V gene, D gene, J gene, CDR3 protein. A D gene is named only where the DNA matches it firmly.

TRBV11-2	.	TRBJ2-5	CASTSQETQYF
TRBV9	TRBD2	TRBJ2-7	CASSVEGRAYEQYF
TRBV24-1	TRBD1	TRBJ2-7	CATSDAGQGSDKQYF
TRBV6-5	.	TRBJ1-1	CASISGREAFF
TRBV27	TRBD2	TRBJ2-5	CASSYWGGETQYF
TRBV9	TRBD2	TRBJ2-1	CASSVGPSGYNEQFF
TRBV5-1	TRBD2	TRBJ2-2	CASSFRDQRGTPGELFF
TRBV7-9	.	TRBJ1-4	CASRRTGGEKLFF
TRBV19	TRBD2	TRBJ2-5	CASSLDLSSGGAKTQYF
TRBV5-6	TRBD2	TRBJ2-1	CASSLGLAGGTSYNEQFF
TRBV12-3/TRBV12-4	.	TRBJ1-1	CASSWSSEAFF
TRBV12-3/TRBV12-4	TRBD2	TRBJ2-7	CASSWGGNEQYF
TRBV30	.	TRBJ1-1	CAWGGSIGEAFF
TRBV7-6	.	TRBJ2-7	CASSLERTDSYEQYF
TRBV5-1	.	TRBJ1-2	CASSLEGRSYGYTF
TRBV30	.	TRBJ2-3	CAWIRFPSTDTQYF
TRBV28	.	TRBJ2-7	CASSLSGAGESYEQYF
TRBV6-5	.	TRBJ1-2	CASSSAGVNYGYTF
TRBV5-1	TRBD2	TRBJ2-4	CASSRGTSGMVNIQYF
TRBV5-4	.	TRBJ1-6	CASSLATSSYNSPLHF
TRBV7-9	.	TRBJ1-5	CASSAQDQPQHF
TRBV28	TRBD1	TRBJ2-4	CASTTTGVGKNIQYF
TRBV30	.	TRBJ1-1	CAWSTTSLGTEAFF
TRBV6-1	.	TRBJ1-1	CASSESGVTEAFF
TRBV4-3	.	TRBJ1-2	CASSQESGRGGYTF
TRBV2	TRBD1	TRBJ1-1	CASSGSTGVGTEAFF
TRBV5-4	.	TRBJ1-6	CASSPQGGNSPLHF
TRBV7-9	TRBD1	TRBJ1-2	CASSSGQYGYTF
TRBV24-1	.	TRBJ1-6	CATSDATANSPLHF
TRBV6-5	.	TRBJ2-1	CASSYYRDNEQFF
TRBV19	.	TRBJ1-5	CASSFSKGNQPQHF
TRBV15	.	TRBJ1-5	CATSRGLGNQPQHF
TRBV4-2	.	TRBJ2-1	CASSRGQGGSGEQFF
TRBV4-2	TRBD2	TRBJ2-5	CASSQGTSGQETQYF
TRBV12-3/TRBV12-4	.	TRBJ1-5	CASSLWRQPQHF
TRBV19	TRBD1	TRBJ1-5	CASRDRDDNQPQHF
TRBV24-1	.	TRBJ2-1	CATSDPTAGNNEQFF
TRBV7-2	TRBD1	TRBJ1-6	CASSLGTDRPLHF
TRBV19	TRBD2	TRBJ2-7	CASSTRLAGVHSSEQYF
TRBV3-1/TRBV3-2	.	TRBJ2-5	CASSQEPGGRDF
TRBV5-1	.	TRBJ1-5	CASSLLPGGNQPQHF
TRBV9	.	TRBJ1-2	CASSVEGANYGYTF
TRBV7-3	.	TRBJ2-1	CASSSSGAGNEQFF
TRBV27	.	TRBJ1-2	CASSLYFNAANYGYTF
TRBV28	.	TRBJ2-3	CASSPGSLEEDTQYF
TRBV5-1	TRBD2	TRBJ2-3	CASSPLGTSGAPLGTDTQYF
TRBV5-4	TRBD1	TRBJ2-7	CASSIGTANYEQYF
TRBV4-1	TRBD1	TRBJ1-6	CASSRATGTGNSPLHF
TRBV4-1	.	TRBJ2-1	CASSQDLTGPSDNEQFF
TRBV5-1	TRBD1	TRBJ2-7	CASSQRQGADEQYF